These 5 T cell receptor beta chains were sequenced from one sample in a study of OX40 agonist ivuxolimab in advanced cancers. Using immunoSEQ multiplex PCR, the repertoire was profiled, and TCRdb retains in-frame clones only, with some absent. The data show just over 95,000 clones, with nearly 90% seen just once and around 0.16% held by the top ten. Here the sequenced sample was CD4+ or CD8+ T cells sorted from blood, taken in a trial of the OX40 agonist ivuxolimab. The origin of the receptors is an adult with an advanced solid tumor such as melanoma, head and neck, liver or kidney cancer.

The chain joins TRBV19 to TRBJ1-3, with 7 bases matching TRBD1. CDR1 and CDR2 from the germline V gene are LNHDA and SQIVND (reference sequence). This CDR3 is built from 17 residues. V shed 6 bases, J shed 1 base, and the junction held 12 bases outside the gene matches. CDR3 loop: CASRTRDSFFSGNTIYF. CDR3 nucleotide sequence: TGTGCCAGTAGAACCCGGGACAGCTTCTTTTCTGGAAACACCATATATTTT.

This chain joins TRBV2 and TRBJ2-3; 7 positions agree with TRBD2. The V and J ends lost 3 bases and 2 bases, in that order; junction bases with no gene match: 20. Germline CDR1 SNHLY, CDR2 FYNNEI. The CDR3 covers 20 residues. The CDR3: CASSDPSGLAPAGTTDTQYF. The CDR3 nucleotides read TGTGCCAGCAGTGATCCGTCGGGGTTGGCACCAGCGGGGACCACAGATACGCAGTATTTT.

The genes are TRBV7-9 and TRBJ2-1; D assignment may be TRBD1 or TRBD2 (5 bases each). With 1 base removed from V and 11 bases from J, the gap between germline ends came to 12 bases. Germline V CDR1 and CDR2: SEHNR, FQNEAQ (reference sequence). This CDR3 is 13 amino acids long. The CDR3 reads CASSLGRDRKQFF. In nucleotides, the CDR3 is TGTGCCAGCAGCTTAGGCCGGGACCGTAAGCAGTTCTTC.

The chain recombines TRBV7-3 with TRBJ2-2; D unresolved. Trimming removed 5 bases at V and 2 bases at J, with 12 bases between. This CDR3 is built from 15 residues. The germline V gene has CDR1 SGHTA and CDR2 FQGTGA. As DNA, the CDR3 is TGTGCCAGCAGCCCCGGGTTCGCAAACACCGGGGAGCTGTTTTTT. This encodes CASSPGFANTGELFF.

V gene TRBV27 combines with J gene TRBJ1-1; TRBD1 agrees at 12 bases. Losses at the gene ends were 0 bases for V and 8 bases for J; bases not matched to a gene: 4. Germline V gives CDR1 MNHEY, CDR2 SMNVEV (reference sequence). The CDR3 runs to 15 residues. This CDR3 reads CASSLSGTGGKEAFF. The CDR3 nucleotides read TGTGCCAGCAGTTTATCCGGGACAGGGGGCAAGGAAGCTTTCTTT.